The 32 T cell receptor beta chains below all came from one sample that was sequenced in a study of T cells after yellow fever vaccination. In TCRdb, the 5' RACE reads were re-called with MiXCR into one record per CDR3 protein. The table has a few hundred thousand distinct CDR3 sequences, around 6.8% seen once; the top ten hold 15% to 20%. This specimen was PBMCs, taken approximately 40 days after the first yellow fever vaccination. These receptors originate from a man in his late teens or twenties who received the YFV17D yellow fever vaccine.

This clonotype has ten or more counts. The chain joins TRBV12-3 or TRBV12-4 to TRBJ2-1; TRBD2 matches at 7 bases. The CDR3 totals 13 residues. The ends lost 6 bases at V and 3 bases at J; junction bases unmatched: 2. The CDR3 sequence is CASSRDYYNEQFF. CDR3 in DNA: TGTGCCAGCAGCCGGGACTACTACAATGAGCAGTTCTTC.

This clonotype was counted a few times. The rearrangement joins TRBV20-1 to TRBJ2-5, with D perhaps TRBD1 (6 bases). This CDR3 is 15 amino acids long. Trimming cost V 0 bases and J 5 bases, with 16 bases left between them. Germline values: CDR1 DFQATT, CDR2 SNEGSKA (reference sequence). Written as DNA, the CDR3 is TGCAGTGCTAGAGATGGCAGGGGCCTCGGGGAGACCCAGTACTTC. Encoded protein: CSARDGRGLGETQYF.

This clonotype was detected only a few times. The gene calls are TRBV7-9 and TRBJ2-7; 13 positions agree with TRBD2. The CDR3 covers 15 residues. The V gene end was trimmed by 4 bases and the J gene end by 6 bases; junction bases not matched to a gene: 6. Germline-derived CDR1 and CDR2 are SEHNR and FQNEAQ (reference sequence). In DNA, the CDR3 is TGTGCCAGCAGCTGGACCGGGACTAGCGGGGCCGAGCAGTACGTC. Amino acids: CASSWTGTSGAEQYV.

CDR3 in DNA: TGCAGTGCTAGCGTCAGAGCCAAAAACATTCAGTACTTC. Its translation is CSASVRAKNIQYF. V and J are TRBV20-1 and TRBJ2-4; no firm D call. Germline V CDR1 and CDR2: DFQATT, SNEGSKA (reference sequence). This CDR3 comprises 13 residues. The V and J ends lost 3 bases and 0 bases respectively, with 6 bases between them.

The sample holds a few counts of this clonotype. V is TRBV11-1 and J is TRBJ2-7; 9 bases line up with TRBD2. CDR3 length equals 16 residues. CDR1 and CDR2 from the germline V gene are SGHAT and FQDESV (reference sequence). The V gene end was trimmed by 4 bases and the J gene end by 0 bases; junction bases not matched to a gene: 7. CDR3 bases: TGTGCCAGCAGCTCCACTAGCGGGTCTTACTCCTACGAGCAGTACGTC. This gives the protein CASSSTSGSYSYEQYV.

J is TRBJ1-5 and V is TRBV12-3 or TRBV12-4; 9 bases line up with TRBD1. J lost 6 bases, V lost 5 bases, and 8 bases had no gene match. The CDR3 sequence is 15 residues long. CDR3 DNA: TGTGCCAGCAGTACTACAGGGGGCGTCTCTCAGCCCCAGCATTTT. This gives the protein CASSTTGGVSQPQHF.

This clonotype was counted many times. V is TRBV12-3 or TRBV12-4 and J is TRBJ1-1; D is perhaps TRBD1 (5 bases). V was clipped by 6 bases and J by 1 base, with 15 bases between them. The CDR3 loop spans 15 amino acids. CDR3 in amino acids: CASRHRSQANTEAFF. In DNA, the CDR3 is TGTGCCAGCAGACACCGCTCACAGGCGAACACTGAAGCTTTCTTT.

Only a few counts were recorded for this clonotype. The chain carries TRBV3-1 and TRBJ1-4, with D tentatively TRBD1 (5 bases). CDR1 is LGHDT and CDR2 is YNNKEL in the germline V gene (reference sequence). The CDR3 consists of 15 residues. Between the trimmed V and J ends, which lost 1 base and 9 bases, there was a span of 15 bases. CDR3 sequence (DNA): TGTGCCAGCAGCCAAGTCGGGGCAGCAGGTCAAAAACTGTTTTTT. Its protein is CASSQVGAAGQKLFF.

The V call is TRBV9, the J call TRBJ2-2, with D perhaps matching TRBD1 or TRBD2 (5 bases each). The length of the CDR3 is 15 residues. Trimming took 0 bases from V and 7 from J, leaving 13 bases between them. CDR1 is SGDLS, CDR2 YYNGEE, per germline. The CDR3 coding sequence is TGTGCCAGCAGCGTAGTGCAAAGGGGAGACGGGGAGCTGTTTTTT. This gives the protein CASSVVQRGDGELFF.

The V gene is TRBV7-4, the J gene TRBJ2-7, with unresolved D. The V gene's germline CDR1 is SGHVT and CDR2 SQSDAQ. CDR3 size: 14 residues. With 2 bases removed from V and 4 bases from J, the gap between germline ends came to 12 bases. In nucleotides, the CDR3 is TGTGCCAGCAGCTTACTGGCAGACCCTTACGAGCAGTACGTC. Residues: CASSLLADPYEQYV.

This clonotype has ten or more counts. The chain joins TRBV4-1 to TRBJ2-7, with TRBD2 as a possible D gene (5 bases). V lost 2 bases and J 4 bases, leaving 12 bases between the germline ends. Germline values: CDR1 MGHRA, CDR2 YSYEKL. The CDR3 has 14 amino acids. The CDR3 protein is CASSQTGNLYEQYF. CDR3 sequence (DNA): TGCGCCAGCAGCCAAACCGGGAATCTATACGAGCAGTACTTC.

This clonotype turned up a few times. The chain joins TRBV27 to TRBJ1-1; 7 bases are a match to TRBD1. The CDR3 runs 12 residues. Trimming at V came to 3 bases and at J to 8 bases, leaving 3 bases not matched to a gene. CDR1 is MNHEY and CDR2 is SMNVEV in the germline V gene (reference sequence). CDR3 region: CASSFRTGEAFF. The CDR3 DNA reads as TGTGCCAGCAGTTTCAGGACAGGCGAAGCTTTCTTT.

This clonotype was counted only a few times. The chain recombines TRBV6-2 or TRBV6-3 with TRBJ1-1, with unresolved D. Germline V gene sequence: CDR1 MNHEY, CDR2 SVGEGT. V shed 2 bases and J shed 9 bases, with 10 bases lying between them. CDR3 length equals 12 residues. DNA for the CDR3: TGTGCCAGCAGTTACGTCGACTTTAAAGCTTTCTTT. Translation gives CASSYVDFKAFF.

This clonotype was counted between two and nine times. The chain recombines TRBV7-9 with TRBJ2-2; 7 nucleotides align to TRBD1. V trimming: 8 bases; J trimming: 7 bases; junction bases outside the gene matches: 10. Germline CDR1 reads SEHNR; CDR2 reads FQNEAQ (reference sequence). The CDR3 totals 14 residues. The CDR3 protein is CASSATGDGGELFF. Here the CDR3 DNA reads TGTGCCAGCTCCGCAACAGGGGACGGCGGGGAGCTGTTTTTT. Supplemented by reference TRBV7-9 and TRBJ2-2, the full variable domain reads DTGVSQNPRHKITKRGQNVTFRCDPISEHNRLYWYRQTLGQGPEFLTYFQNEAQLEKSRLLSDRFSAERPKGSFSTLEIQRTEQGDSAMYLCASSATGDGGELFFGEGSRLTVL.

This clonotype was observed a few times. The rearrangement joins TRBV3-1 to TRBJ1-5, with 12 bases matching TRBD1. The ends lost 6 bases at V and 6 bases at J; junction bases unmatched: 9. CDR1 is LGHDT, CDR2 YNNKEL, per germline (reference sequence). There are 16 residues in the CDR3. CDR3 protein: CASSPGTGGEGQPQHF. CDR3 coding DNA: TGTGCCAGCAGTCCCGGGACAGGGGGCGAGGGTCAGCCCCAGCATTTT. Variable domain in full (rest from reference TRBV3-1 and TRBJ1-5): DTAVSQTPKYLVTQMGNDKSIKCEQNLGHDTMYWYKQDSKKFLKIMFSYNNKELIINETVPNRFSPKSPDKAHLNLHINSLELGDSAVYFCASSPGTGGEGQPQHFGDGTRLSIL.

The V and J genes are TRBV4-3 and TRBJ2-3; no clear D. CDR1 and CDR2 from the germline V gene are LGHNA and YSLEER. The CDR3 is made up of 13 amino acids. Trimming cost V 0 bases and J 4 bases, with 5 bases left between them. The CDR3: CASSQDIADTQYF. The CDR3 DNA is TGCGCCAGCAGCCAAGATATCGCAGATACGCAGTATTTT.

The table lists this clonotype with a few counts. V usage is TRBV6-1 and J usage is TRBJ2-1, with D perhaps TRBD1 (6 bases). CDR3 length: 13 amino acids. The germline V gene encodes CDR1 MNHNS and CDR2 SASEGT. V gave up 9 bases and J gave up 2 bases, with 11 bases separating them. CDR3 in amino acids: CASTTGTYNEQFF. The CDR3 region has the DNA TGTGCCAGTACCACAGGGACCTACAATGAGCAGTTCTTC.

In its sample, this clonotype was seen a few times. The rearrangement links TRBV20-1 to TRBJ2-1, with 12 bases matching TRBD2. CDR3 size: 13 residues. CDR1 and CDR2 (germline): DFQATT, SNEGSKA (reference sequence). V dropped 4 bases and J dropped 8; count of bases not matched to a gene: 3. CDR3 protein: CSATSGGAYEQFF. Here the CDR3 DNA reads TGCAGTGCTACTAGCGGGGGGGCTTATGAGCAGTTCTTC.

This clonotype has more than one count but fewer than ten. This chain joins TRBV4-3 and TRBJ1-1; D possibly corresponds to TRBD1 (5 bases). Germline values: CDR1 LGHNA, CDR2 YSLEER. The V end lost 0 bases, the J end lost 1 base, and 12 bases lay between the germline ends. This CDR3 has 16 amino acids. In DNA form, the CDR3 reads TGCGCCAGCAGCCAAGAACCAGGGAGGGCGAACACTGAAGCTTTCTTT. Translation gives CASSQEPGRANTEAFF.

V usage is TRBV5-1 and J usage is TRBJ2-1; D may be TRBD2 (6 bases). Deletions cut 3 bases from V and 6 bases from J, with 16 bases between. Germline-derived CDR1 and CDR2 are SGHRS and YFSETQ. This CDR3 has 15 residues. The CDR3 here is CASSSWRGPSNEQFF. CDR3 nucleotides: TGCGCCAGCAGCTCTTGGCGGGGACCCTCCAATGAGCAGTTCTTC.

The chain recombines TRBV7-6 with TRBJ2-5, with D uncertain. This CDR3 comprises 15 residues. CDR1 is SGHVS and CDR2 is FNYEAQ in the germline V gene. Deletions cut 2 bases from V and 9 bases from J, with 19 bases between. CDR3 sequence: CASSLSAAGWVPQYF. The CDR3, as DNA: TGTGCCAGCAGCTTAAGCGCCGCCGGATGGGTGCCCCAGTACTTC.

In its sample, this clonotype was seen a few times. This chain connects TRBV5-1 to TRBJ2-5, with 11 bases that match TRBD1. This CDR3 is 16 amino acids long. The germline gives CDR1 SGHRS, CDR2 YFSETQ. V shed 1 base, J shed 2 bases, and the junction held 4 bases outside the gene matches. The chain's CDR3 is CASSLWTGGDQETQYF. The CDR3 DNA reads TGCGCCAGCAGCTTGTGGACAGGGGGCGATCAAGAGACCCAGTACTTC.

This clonotype was picked up many times. The chain joins TRBV28 to TRBJ1-5; 7 nucleotides agree with TRBD1. With 6 bases clipped from V and 4 bases from J, the junction kept 6 bases outside the gene matches. Germline V lookup: CDR1 MDHEN, CDR2 SYDVKM. The CDR3 loop spans 14 amino acids. CDR3 in amino acids: CASRPGGANQPQHF. The CDR3 region has the DNA TGTGCCAGCAGACCAGGGGGGGCGAATCAGCCCCAGCATTTT.

This clonotype was seen more than once but under ten times. This chain joins TRBV6-4 and TRBJ1-1, with D unresolved. This CDR3 is 12 amino acids long. From germline, CDR1 is MRHNA and CDR2 SNTAGT. V was clipped by 9 bases and J by 4 bases, with 12 bases between them. The CDR3 sequence is CARLRASTEAFF. The CDR3 nucleotides read TGTGCCAGGCTCCGGGCTAGCACTGAAGCTTTCTTT.

The chain has TRBV27 and TRBJ2-3; 7 nucleotides align to TRBD1. Trimming removed 6 bases from V and 5 bases from J; junction bases left unmatched: 14. CDR1 is MNHEY, CDR2 SMNVEV, per germline (reference sequence). This CDR3 spans 16 amino acids. CDR3 sequence (DNA): TGTGCCAGCAGAGCTCAGACAGGGCAGCCCTTAGATACGCAGTATTTT. Protein sequence: CASRAQTGQPLDTQYF.

This clonotype occurred a few times. The chain has TRBV5-1 and TRBJ2-5, with D perhaps TRBD1 or TRBD2 (5 bases each). The CDR3 has 14 residues. Per the germline V gene, CDR1 is SGHRS and CDR2 is YFSETQ. The V end was cut by 4 bases, the J end by 2 bases, with 12 bases between. As DNA, the CDR3 is TGCGCCAGCAGCGGCCGGGGCGGACAAGAGACCCAGTACTTC. Translation: CASSGRGGQETQYF.

The chain employs TRBV29-1 and TRBJ2-5; 8 bases agree with TRBD1. This CDR3 comprises 14 residues. V lost 7 bases and J lost 5; bases outside the gene matches: 12. Per the germline V gene, CDR1 is SQVTM and CDR2 is ANQGSEA. CDR3 sequence: CSAAGGESSETQYF. The CDR3 DNA reads TGCAGCGCCGCAGGGGGCGAAAGTTCCGAGACCCAGTACTTC.

The chain links TRBV20-1 to TRBJ2-1; 10 bases match TRBD2. The CDR3 is 14 residues long. The germline V gene encodes CDR1 DFQATT and CDR2 SNEGSKA (reference sequence). V lost 6 bases to trimming and J lost 5 bases; unmatched junction nucleotides: 7. Written as DNA, the CDR3 is TGCAGTGCACCAGCGGGGGGGCCCCACAATGAGCAGTTCTTC. Translated: CSAPAGGPHNEQFF.

This clonotype occurred a few times. The chain uses TRBV6-2 or TRBV6-3 and TRBJ2-5; possibly TRBD1 or TRBD2 for D (7 bases each). Trimming shortened V by 6 bases and J by 7 bases, and 15 bases separated the two germline ends. Germline-derived CDR1 and CDR2 are MNHEY and SVGEGT. CDR3 length equals 13 residues. Here the CDR3 reads CASREGAGVTQYF. CDR3 nucleotides: TGTGCCAGCAGGGAGGGGGCGGGGGTGACCCAGTACTTC.

This clonotype has a handful of counts. This rearrangement joins TRBV4-1 to TRBJ2-1, with a weak D call TRBD1 (5 bases). The CDR3 covers 15 residues. The ends were cut back, 5 bases at V and 5 bases at J, with 16 bases in the middle. Germline CDR1 reads MGHRA; CDR2 reads YSYEKL. The CDR3 DNA is TGCGCCAGCAGCAACGAAGGGGCCGGTAACAATGAGCAGTTCTTC. It yields the protein CASSNEGAGNNEQFF.

In its sample, this clonotype was seen once. V is TRBV5-4 and J is TRBJ2-6, with 7 bases identical to TRBD1. Unmatched junction bases numbered 10, after V lost 7 bases and J lost 0 bases. CDR3 length: 17 amino acids. The germline V gene encodes CDR1 SGHNT and CDR2 YYREEE (reference sequence). The CDR3 sequence: CASSLGTASSGANVLTF. CDR3 coding DNA: TGTGCCAGCTCCCTGGGGACAGCAAGCTCTGGGGCCAACGTCCTGACTTTC.

This clonotype was observed once. One end of the junction does not line up with germline, which may come from a read error. This chain connects TRBV7-2 to TRBJ2-3; maybe TRBD1 (5 bases). The CDR3 has 16 amino acids. The germline CDR1 and CDR2 sequences are SGHTA and FQGNSA. The CDR3 is CASSPLGVFSTDMQYF. As DNA, the CDR3 is TGTGCCAGCAGCCCGCTAGGGGTGTTTAGCACAGATATGCAGTATTTT.